A single sample gave rise to the 32 T cell receptor beta chains below, sequenced in a study of T cell responses to AZD1222 COVID-19 vaccine. The data were produced by immunoSEQ multiplex PCR, yet TCRdb's version contains in-frame clones alone and is incomplete. Among approximately 100,000 clones, just under 90% were seen once, and the ten largest hold roughly an eighth. Sample: peripheral blood, taken on day 0 of AZD1222 vaccination. Receptors originate from an adult in good health.

This clone was observed once. The chain employs TRBV29-1 and TRBJ2-4, with 7 bases lining up with TRBD1. Germline loops: CDR1 SQVTM, CDR2 ANQGSEA. This CDR3 has 13 amino acids. V shed 4 bases, J shed 4 bases, and the junction held 4 bases outside the gene matches. The CDR3 loop reads CSVVRDSKNIQYF. In DNA form, the CDR3 reads TGCAGCGTTGTAAGGGACAGTAAAAACATTCAGTACTTC.

The chain uses TRBV9 and TRBJ2-5, with TRBD1 matching 8 bases. Looked up from germline, CDR1 is SGDLS and CDR2 is YYNGEE. The CDR3 extends over 15 amino acids. V lost 4 bases and J lost 4; bases outside the gene matches: 9. The CDR3 bases are TGTGCCAGCAGCCCCAGGAGGCAGGGGGCAGAGACCCAGTACTTC. This translates into CASSPRRQGAETQYF.

The rearrangement joins TRBV28 to TRBJ2-6; no definite D call. Trimming left V 9 bases short and J 1 base short, with 7 bases between. The CDR3 has 13 residues. In germline, CDR1 is MDHEN, CDR2 SYDVKM. CDR3 nucleotides: TGTGCCAGTTTTTATTCTGGGGCCAACGTCCTGACTTTC. Translation: CASFYSGANVLTF.

The rearrangement uses TRBV4-1 and TRBJ2-1; 12 bases match TRBD2. CDR3 length: 16 residues. With 0 bases clipped from V and 8 bases from J, the junction kept 5 bases outside the gene matches. Germline V gene lookup returns CDR1 MGHRA and CDR2 YSYEKL. The CDR3 sequence is CASSQDSSGRADEQFF. The DNA of the CDR3 is TGCGCCAGCAGCCAAGATTCTAGCGGGAGGGCCGATGAGCAGTTCTTC.

The chain uses TRBV7-8 and TRBJ1-3; 8 bases are shared with TRBD1. J gave up 4 bases and V 5 bases, and 4 bases lay outside the gene matches. Germline V gene lookup returns CDR1 SGHVS and CDR2 FQNEAQ. This CDR3 spans 14 amino acids. The DNA of the CDR3 is TGTGCCAGCAGCAGGACAGGGTGGGGAAACACCATATATTTT. Residues: CASSRTGWGNTIYF.

The V call is TRBV20-1, the J call TRBJ2-1, with TRBD2 matching 8 bases. Germline CDR1 reads DFQATT; CDR2 reads SNEGSKA (reference sequence). V dropped 3 bases and J dropped 6; count of bases not matched to a gene: 4. The CDR3 is 13 residues long. CDR3 loop: CSASLAGPNEQFF. The CDR3 nucleotides read TGCAGTGCTAGTCTAGCGGGTCCCAATGAGCAGTTCTTC.

This chain links TRBV24-1 with TRBJ2-1, with D perhaps assigned TRBD1 or TRBD2 (5 bases each). The CDR3 is made up of 15 amino acids. Trimming cost V 2 bases and J 2 bases, with 9 bases left between them. Germline loops: CDR1 KGHDR, CDR2 SFDVKD. The CDR3 loop reads CATSDSGPPYNEQFF. In DNA form, the CDR3 reads TGTGCCACCAGTGATTCGGGGCCCCCCTACAATGAGCAGTTCTTC.

The J gene is TRBJ1-5, the V gene TRBV7-9; the match to TRBD1 covers 7 bases. In germline, CDR1 is SEHNR, CDR2 FQNEAQ (reference sequence). The CDR3 sequence is 14 residues long. The J segment lost 5 bases and the V segment lost 5 bases, leaving 6 bases of the junction unmatched. This chain's CDR3 is CASSQDRPDQPQHF. CDR3 DNA sequence: TGTGCCAGCAGCCAGGACAGGCCGGATCAGCCCCAGCATTTT.

This chain uses TRBV28 with TRBJ2-5; perhaps TRBD2 as D (6 bases). The CDR3 runs 16 residues. Germline CDR1 and CDR2: MDHEN and SYDVKM. The ends were cut back, 6 bases at V and 5 bases at J, with 22 bases in the middle. The CDR3 DNA reads as TGTGCCAGCAGATCCCCCGGGAGCATCCCGAGGGAGACCCAGTACTTC. It specifies CASRSPGSIPRETQYF.

This clone was counted a few times. The J gene is TRBJ1-1, the V gene TRBV7-9, with D unclear. Germline CDR1 SEHNR, CDR2 FQNEAQ (reference sequence). The CDR3 is 14 amino acids. Trimming stripped 1 base from V and 0 bases from J, with 6 bases between. The CDR3 region is CASSLGHLNTEAFF. CDR3 sequence (DNA): TGTGCCAGCAGCTTAGGGCACTTGAACACTGAAGCTTTCTTT.

This chain connects TRBV3-1 (or the pseudogene TRBV3-2) to TRBJ2-1; D ambiguous. V was cut by 3 bases and J by 8 bases, with 8 bases left in between. Germline CDR1 is LGHDT and CDR2 is YNNKEL (reference sequence). The CDR3 length is 12 residues. CDR3 nucleotide sequence: TGTGCCAGCAGCCAGCTAGGTGATGAGCAGTTCTTC. Protein product: CASSQLGDEQFF.

This clone was found once. This sequence joins TRBV3-1 (or the pseudogene TRBV3-2) and TRBJ2-5, with 11 bases matching TRBD2. This CDR3 region has 15 residues. Germline lookup yields CDR1 LGHDT and CDR2 YNNKEL (reference sequence). The V and J ends lost 5 bases and 5 bases, in that order; junction bases with no gene match: 7. CDR3 sequence: CASSTRLAGLETQYF. The CDR3 DNA follows: TGTGCCAGCAGCACCAGACTAGCGGGATTGGAGACCCAGTACTTC.

The chain carries TRBV6-2 or TRBV6-3 and TRBJ2-6, with TRBD1 matching 10 bases. Germline loops: CDR1 MNHEY, CDR2 SVGEGT. CDR3 length: 19 residues. Trimming cost V 6 bases and J 1 base; bases outside gene matches: 12. The CDR3 spells CASSPHRTGGTSGANVLTF. Here the CDR3 DNA reads TGTGCCAGCAGCCCGCATCGGACAGGGGGAACTTCTGGGGCCAACGTCCTGACTTTC.

The V gene is TRBV27, the J gene TRBJ2-1; 10 bases line up with TRBD2. Per germline, CDR1 MNHEY and CDR2 SMNVEV (reference sequence). This CDR3 has 15 amino acids. With V trimmed by 2 bases and J by 4 bases, 2 bases remained unmatched. CDR3 nucleotide sequence: TGTGCCAGCAGTTTAACTAGCGGGAATTACAATGAGCAGTTCTTC. Amino acids: CASSLTSGNYNEQFF.

This chain links TRBV9 with TRBJ2-7; D not resolved. The CDR3 runs to 14 residues. V shed 3 bases and J shed 4 bases, with 14 bases lying between them. The germline gives CDR1 SGDLS, CDR2 YYNGEE. DNA of the CDR3: TGTGCCAGCAGCGATGAGAGATCCCCATACGAGCAGTACTTC. This codes for CASSDERSPYEQYF.

This clone was picked up a small number of times. This chain links TRBV5-4 with TRBJ2-6; D uncertain. V lost 4 bases and J 3 bases, leaving 14 bases between the germline ends. The V gene's germline CDR1 is SGHNT and CDR2 YYREEE (reference sequence). This CDR3 comprises 16 residues. The CDR3 DNA sequence: TGTGCCAGCAGCCTGGGTCACAAGGGTGGGGCCAACGTCCTGACTTTC. Translating gives CASSLGHKGGANVLTF. Full variable domain (remainder filled in from reference TRBV5-4 and TRBJ2-6): ETGVTQSPTHLIKTRGQQVTLRCSSQSGHNTVSWYQQALGQGPQFIFQYYREEENGRGNFPPRFSGLQFPNYSSELNVNALELDDSALYLCASSLGHKGGANVLTFGAGSRLTVL.

The CDR3 sequence: CASSEGQGREKLFF. The DNA for the CDR3 is TGCGCCAGCAGCGAGGGACAGGGACGTGAAAAACTGTTTTTT. The rearrangement uses TRBV5-1 and TRBJ1-4; 9 nucleotides agree with TRBD1. CDR1 SGHRS and CDR2 YFSETQ come from the germline V gene. CDR3 length: 14 amino acids. Germline trimming cut 4 bases from V and 7 bases from J; bases unmatched to any gene: 5.

The gene calls are TRBV13 and TRBJ2-6; D assignment may be TRBD1 or TRBD2 (5 bases each). The CDR3 extends over 18 amino acids. Germline CDR1 reads PRHDT; CDR2 reads FYEKMQ (reference sequence). V lost 2 bases and J 2 bases, leaving 16 bases between the germline ends. In DNA, the CDR3 is TGTGCCAGCAGCTTATCGGGACGGCTAGACACTGGGGCCAACGTCCTGACTTTC. Protein sequence: CASSLSGRLDTGANVLTF. Supplemented by reference TRBV13 and TRBJ2-6, the full variable domain reads AAGVIQSPRHLIKEKRETATLKCYPIPRHDTVYWYQQGPGQDPQFLISFYEKMQSDKGSIPDRFSAQQFSDYHSELNMSSLELGDSALYFCASSLSGRLDTGANVLTFGAGSRLTVL.

The rearrangement joins TRBV7-2 to TRBJ1-5; D is unresolved. V dropped 0 bases and J dropped 6 bases, with 6 bases sitting between them. The length of the CDR3 is 13 residues. CDR1 is SGHTA and CDR2 is FQGNSA in the germline V gene. The CDR3 reads CASSLAVGQPQHF. DNA of the CDR3: TGTGCCAGCAGCTTAGCGGTAGGTCAGCCCCAGCATTTT.

Concerning this clone: This specimen includes other DNA sequences encoding the same CDR3. This chain connects TRBV28 to TRBJ1-2; tentatively, D is TRBD1 (5 bases). CDR3 length equals 11 residues. Per germline, CDR1 MDHEN and CDR2 SYDVKM. V was shortened by 5 bases and J by 5 bases, with 6 bases between the two germline ends. The CDR3 loop reads CASSPGYGYTF. The CDR3, as DNA: TGTGCCAGCAGTCCAGGGTATGGCTACACCTTC.

The chain joins TRBV4-2 to TRBJ2-6; 7 bases agree with TRBD2. The CDR3 covers 16 residues. V dropped 6 bases and J dropped 0; count of bases not matched to a gene: 5. Germline loops: CDR1 LGHNA, CDR2 YNFKEQ. In nucleotides, the CDR3 is TGTGCCAGCAGGCGGGAGCTCCGCTCTGGGGCCAACGTCCTGACTTTC. It codes for CASRRELRSGANVLTF.

This rearrangement joins TRBV19 to TRBJ1-5, with 7 positions matching TRBD1. This CDR3 is 15 amino acids long. V lost 4 bases, J lost 0 bases, and 3 bases stayed unmatched. Per the germline V gene, CDR1 is LNHDA and CDR2 is SQIVND (reference sequence). CDR3: CASSSGTDSNQPQHF. CDR3 DNA sequence: TGTGCCAGTAGTAGCGGGACAGATAGCAATCAGCCCCAGCATTTT.

The CDR3 DNA sequence: TGTGCCAGCAGCAGGGGAAGGCTGAACACTGAAGCTTTCTTT. Its protein is CASSRGRLNTEAFF. The chain carries TRBV11-1 and TRBJ1-1; D possibly corresponds to TRBD1 (5 bases). This CDR3 contains 14 residues. Trimming took 5 bases from V and 0 from J, leaving 10 bases between them. CDR1 is SGHAT, CDR2 FQDESV, per germline (reference sequence).

The chain joins TRBV6-4 to TRBJ2-1, with D unresolved. This CDR3 spans 11 amino acids. Germline V gene data show CDR1 as MRHNA and CDR2 as SNTAGT. V lost 6 bases, J lost 5 bases, and 5 bases lay in between. The CDR3 loop is CASRANNEQFF. The CDR3 DNA sequence: TGTGCCAGCAGGGCTAACAATGAGCAGTTCTTC.

This chain links TRBV5-6 with TRBJ2-2; TRBD2 might be the D (5 bases). The CDR3 length is 14 residues. V lost 5 bases, J lost 5 bases, and 13 bases lay in between. CDR1 is SGHDT and CDR2 is YYEEEE in the germline V gene. As DNA, the CDR3 is TGTGCCAGCAGGAGGGATTCCCAGACCGGGGAGCTGTTTTTT. As protein: CASRRDSQTGELFF.

This chain uses TRBV3-1 (or the pseudogene TRBV3-2) with TRBJ2-3, with TRBD2 matching over 7 bases. V lost 5 bases to trimming and J lost 1 base; unmatched junction nucleotides: 12. This CDR3 contains 17 residues. The V gene's germline CDR1 is LGHDT and CDR2 YNNKEL (reference sequence). The CDR3 region is CASSSPGLPVGTDTQYF. CDR3 DNA: TGTGCCAGCAGCTCACCGGGACTACCGGTAGGCACAGATACGCAGTATTTT.

The DNA of the CDR3 is TGTGCCAGCAGCTCAGGACTAGCGGGACTTTTCGACGAGCAGTACTTC. The encoded protein is CASSSGLAGLFDEQYF. This sequence joins TRBV7-8 and TRBJ2-7, with TRBD2 identical over 12 bases. This CDR3 is 16 amino acids long. Germline V lookup: CDR1 SGHVS, CDR2 FQNEAQ. Germline trimming cut 4 bases from V and 5 bases from J; bases unmatched to any gene: 9.

V and J are TRBV27 and TRBJ2-1; 9 nucleotides align to TRBD2. This CDR3 comprises 19 residues. V gave up 6 bases and J gave up 0 bases; unmatched junction bases: 15. CDR1 and CDR2 (germline): MNHEY, SMNVEV (reference sequence). The CDR3: CASSLSGTSSIISYNEQFF. The CDR3 DNA reads as TGTGCCAGCAGCCTTTCCGGGACTAGCTCTATCATCTCCTACAATGAGCAGTTCTTC.

The V and J genes are TRBV11-1 and TRBJ1-1; no firm D call. Germline CDR1 and CDR2: SGHAT and FQDESV (reference sequence). Trimming shortened V by 4 bases and J by 5 bases, and 5 bases separated the two germline ends. There are 11 residues in the CDR3. The CDR3 region has the DNA TGTGCCAGCAGCTCGGGGACTGAAGCTTTCTTT. Its protein product is CASSSGTEAFF.

This sequence joins TRBV15 and TRBJ2-1; 7 positions match TRBD2. Germline trimming cut 6 bases from V and 1 base from J; bases unmatched to any gene: 6. CDR3 length equals 15 residues. Germline V lookup: CDR1 LNHNV, CDR2 YYDKDF (reference sequence). Written as DNA, the CDR3 is TGTGCCACCAGACCTGGACTAGTATCCTACAATGAGCAGTTCTTC. As protein: CATRPGLVSYNEQFF. The whole variable domain, remainder taken from reference TRBV15 and TRBJ2-1, is DAMVIQNPRYQVTQFGKPVTLSCSQTLNHNVMYWYQQKSSQAPKLLFHYYDKDFNNEADTPDNFQSRRPNTSFCFLDIRSPGLGDTAMYLCATRPGLVSYNEQFFGPGTRLTVL.

The table lists this clone with a few counts. The V gene is TRBV15, the J gene TRBJ1-5; D not certain. V was pared by 1 base and J by 4 bases, with 8 bases between. The CDR3 is 14 amino acids. CDR1 is LNHNV, CDR2 YYDKDF, per germline (reference sequence). The CDR3 here is CATSRVVVNQPQHF. CDR3 coding DNA: TGTGCCACCAGCAGAGTGGTAGTGAATCAGCCCCAGCATTTT.

The chain joins TRBV24-1 to TRBJ2-3; 11 positions match TRBD2. The ends lost 3 bases at V and 0 bases at J; junction bases unmatched: 7. This CDR3 comprises 18 residues. Germline V CDR1 and CDR2: KGHDR, SFDVKD. The CDR3 reads CATSDPGWTSGSTDTQYF. CDR3 nucleotides: TGTGCCACCAGTGATCCTGGGTGGACTAGCGGGAGCACAGATACGCAGTATTTT.